This T cell receptor (beta chain) stems from a study of blood T cell repertoires in COVID-19. The wider study: T cells, B-cell-depleted T cells, or PBMCs provided the cDNA or gDNA that served as material.

The CDR3 spans 16 residues. Germline trimming cut 5 bases from V and 4 bases from J; bases unmatched to any gene: 8. Germline loops: CDR1 LNHDA, CDR2 SQIVND (reference sequence). Enrolment of Seattle patients took place during active infection, and they were followed longitudinally. Authors' processing steps: Reference gene primer amplification gave estimated nucleated cell counts. The data were produced by immunoSEQ multiplex PCR, yet TCRdb's version contains in-frame clones alone and is incomplete. V, J and clone size reflect that table, while D and trimming were determined from the DNA. The sample has a few hundred thousand clones, 70% to 90% seen once; the top ten hold 2% to 3%.

The TCR was taken from a woman in her 70s with COVID-19, enrolled during active disease. The chain links TRBV19 to TRBJ1-1; TRBD1 aligns across 12 bases. Sequencing was carried out using peripheral blood. The CDR3 region is CASSAKGTGGFTEAFF. As DNA, the CDR3 is TGTGCCAGTAGTGCCAAAGGGACAGGGGGCTTCACTGAAGCTTTCTTT. Full variable domain (outside the CDR3, taken from reference TRBV19 and TRBJ1-1): DGGITQSPKYLFRKEGQNVTLSCEQNLNHDAMYWYRQDPGQGLRLIYYSQIVNDFQKGDIAEGYSVSREKKESFPLTVTSAQKNPTAFYLCASSAKGTGGFTEAFFGQGTRLTVV.